This T cell receptor beta chain stems from a study of cytomegalovirus exposure and HLA in healthy donors. Study-wide findings and caveats: Among the CMV-associated chains, a few were confirmed in vitro as specific for CMV antigens.

As for this clone: Its antigen remains unknown.

The germline gives CDR1 GTSNPN, CDR2 SVGIG (reference sequence). The CDR3 totals 13 residues. The J segment lost 7 bases and the V segment lost 5 bases, leaving 8 bases of the junction unmatched. TCRdb's copy holds only in-frame clones and misses some; the assay was immunoSEQ multiplex PCR. The profile shows approximately 120,000 clones, about nine tenths of them singletons. Specimen: PBMCs. The sequence came from a woman under 30 in good health and CMV-seronegative. V is TRBV30 and J is TRBJ2-1, with 7 positions matching TRBD1. The CDR3 DNA is TGTGCCTGGGGTGGGACAGTTCAAAATGAGCAGTTCTTC. Residues: CAWGGTVQNEQFF.